This TCR beta chain was documented in a study of T cells after yellow fever vaccination. Study-level background: The SMART-Seq v4 Ultra Low Input method served to prepare the low-cell-number fractions. General study points: Re-detected after boosting: most primary clones, more than 95% of CD4 and roughly 88% of CD8. Although the secondary response was weaker, it peaked faster, at day 5 versus 15.

This clonotype was detected a few times. Its antigen is not known. In germline, CDR1 is MGHRA, CDR2 YSYEKL. This CDR3 has 17 amino acids. The junction had 6 bases not matched to a gene; V was cut back by 4 bases and J by 0 bases. Researchers made TCR cDNA using 5'RACE template switching, and this step added a universal primer site and UMIs. In TCRdb, the 5' RACE reads were re-called with MiXCR into one record per CDR3 protein. Among about 310,000 distinct CDR3 sequences listed, roughly 3.5% were seen once. The clonotype was recovered from a man younger than 35 who received the YFV17D yellow fever vaccine. Sequenced material: PBMCs, taken on the day of the yellow fever booster vaccination. J is TRBJ1-6 and V is TRBV4-1, with 7 bases that match TRBD1. The CDR3 spells CASSPGGGYSYNSPLHF. In nucleotides, the CDR3 is TGCGCCAGCAGCCCAGGGGGAGGATACTCCTATAATTCACCCCTCCACTTT.